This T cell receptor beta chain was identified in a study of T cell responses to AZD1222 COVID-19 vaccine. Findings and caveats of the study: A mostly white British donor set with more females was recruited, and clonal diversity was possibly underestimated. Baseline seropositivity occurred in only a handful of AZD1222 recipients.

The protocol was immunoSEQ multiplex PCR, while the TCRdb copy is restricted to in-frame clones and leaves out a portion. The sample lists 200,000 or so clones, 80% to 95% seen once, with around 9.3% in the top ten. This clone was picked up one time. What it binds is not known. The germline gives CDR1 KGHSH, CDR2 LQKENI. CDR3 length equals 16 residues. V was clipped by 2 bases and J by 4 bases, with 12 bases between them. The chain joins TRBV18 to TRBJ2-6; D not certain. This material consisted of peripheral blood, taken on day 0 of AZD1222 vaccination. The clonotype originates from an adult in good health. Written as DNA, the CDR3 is TGTGCCAGCTCACCATCCCAGGCGCGGGGGGCCAACGTCCTGACTTTC. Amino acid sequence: CASSPSQARGANVLTF. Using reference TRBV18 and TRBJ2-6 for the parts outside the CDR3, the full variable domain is NAGVMQNPRHLVRRRGQEARLRCSPMKGHSHVYWYRQLPEEGLKFMVYLQKENIIDESGMPKERFSAEFPKEGPSILRIQQVVRGDSAAYFCASSPSQARGANVLTFGAGSRLTVL.